This T cell receptor beta chain was documented in a study of response to subunit inactivated influenza vaccine. TCRdb reanalysed the RT-PCR reads using MiXCR and keeps one entry per CDR3 protein. The table has approximately 490,000 distinct CDR3 sequences, less than 7.5% seen once. The CDR3 has 12 amino acids. The V and J ends lost 4 bases and 1 base respectively, with 4 bases between them. General observations from the study: New T cells are recruited in small numbers by each seasonal influenza vaccination, according to the authors' suggestion.

This clonotype came up many times. As yet, its antigen is unknown. The source was PBMCs from blood, collected around 2 years after vaccination. The rearrangement links TRBV12-3 or TRBV12-4 to TRBJ1-1, with no clear D. This receptor was taken from a man between 50 and 69 years old who received an inactivated influenza vaccine. As DNA, the CDR3 is TGTGCCAGCAGTTGGTCGAACACTGAAGCTTTCTTT. Its translation is CASSWSNTEAFF.